Included here is one T cell receptor (beta chain) sequence, with context. The CDR3 is made up of 14 amino acids. V gave up 2 bases and J gave up 2 bases, with 7 bases separating them. Germline CDR1 reads SNHLY; CDR2 reads FYNNEI. This entry belongs to a study of blood T cell repertoires in COVID-19. Study-level information: Acute and convalescent COVID-19 samples came from the United States, Italy and Spain. T cells, B-cell-depleted T cells, or PBMCs provided the cDNA or gDNA that served as material.

Source study methods: Estimates of nucleated cell counts were drawn from the amplification of reference gene primers. Measured with immunoSEQ multiplex PCR; TCRdb has only the in-frame clones, and not every one. For V, J and clone size, that table is used; D and trimming come from the DNA. The sample records 210,000 or so clones, under 90% being singletons. The V call is TRBV2, the J call TRBJ1-3, with D possibly being TRBD1 (5 bases). This TCR came from a man between 35 and 55 years old with acute or convalescent COVID-19. Sequencing was performed on peripheral blood. CDR3 DNA sequence: TGTGCCAGCAGTGAACAGACAGCTGGAAACACCATATATTTT. Protein product: CASSEQTAGNTIYF.